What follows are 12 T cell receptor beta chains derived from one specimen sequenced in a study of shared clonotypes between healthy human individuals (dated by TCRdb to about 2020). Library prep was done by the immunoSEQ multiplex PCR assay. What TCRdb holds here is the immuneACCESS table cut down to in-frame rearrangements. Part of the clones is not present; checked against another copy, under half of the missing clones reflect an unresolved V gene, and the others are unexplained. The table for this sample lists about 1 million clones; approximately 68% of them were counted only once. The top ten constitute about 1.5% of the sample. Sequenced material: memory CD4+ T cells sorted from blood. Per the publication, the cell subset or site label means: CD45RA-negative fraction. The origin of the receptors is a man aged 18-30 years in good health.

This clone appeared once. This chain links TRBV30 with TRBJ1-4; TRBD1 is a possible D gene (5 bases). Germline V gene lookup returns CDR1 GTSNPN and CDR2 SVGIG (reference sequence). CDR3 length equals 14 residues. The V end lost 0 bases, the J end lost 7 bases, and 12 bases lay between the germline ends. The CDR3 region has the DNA TGTGCCTGGAGTGTGTCCGGGGGTAGTGAAAAACTGTTTTTT. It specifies CAWSVSGGSEKLFF. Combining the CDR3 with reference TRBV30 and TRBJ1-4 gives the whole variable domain SQTIHQWPATLVQPVGSPLSLECTVEGTSNPNLYWYRQAAGRGLQLLFYSVGIGQISSEVPQNLSASRPQDRQFILSSKKLLLSDSGFYLCAWSVSGGSEKLFFGSGTQLSVL.

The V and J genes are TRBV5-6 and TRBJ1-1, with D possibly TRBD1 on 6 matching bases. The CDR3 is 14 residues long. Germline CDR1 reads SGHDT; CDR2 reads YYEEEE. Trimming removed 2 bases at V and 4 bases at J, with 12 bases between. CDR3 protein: CASSFGGLGTEAFF. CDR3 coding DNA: TGTGCCAGCAGCTTTGGGGGGCTGGGCACTGAAGCTTTCTTT.

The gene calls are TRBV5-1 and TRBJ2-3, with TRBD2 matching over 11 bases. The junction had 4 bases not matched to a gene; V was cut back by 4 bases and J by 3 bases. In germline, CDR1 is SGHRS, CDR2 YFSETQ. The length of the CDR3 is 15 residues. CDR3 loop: CASSLSGGETDTQYF. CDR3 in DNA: TGCGCCAGCAGCCTTAGCGGGGGGGAGACAGATACGCAGTATTTT.

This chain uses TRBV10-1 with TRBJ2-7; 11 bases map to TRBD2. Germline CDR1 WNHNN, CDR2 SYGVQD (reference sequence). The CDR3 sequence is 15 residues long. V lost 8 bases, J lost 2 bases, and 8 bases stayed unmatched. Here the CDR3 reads CASGLLAGVTYEQYF. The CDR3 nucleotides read TGCGCCAGCGGACTACTAGCGGGAGTTACCTACGAGCAGTACTTC.

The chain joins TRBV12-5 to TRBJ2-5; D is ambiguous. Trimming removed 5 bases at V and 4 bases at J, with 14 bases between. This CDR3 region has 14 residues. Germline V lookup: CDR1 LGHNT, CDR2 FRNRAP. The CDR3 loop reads CASGTSDPPETQYF. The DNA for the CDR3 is TGTGCTAGTGGTACCTCGGACCCCCCAGAGACCCAGTACTTC.

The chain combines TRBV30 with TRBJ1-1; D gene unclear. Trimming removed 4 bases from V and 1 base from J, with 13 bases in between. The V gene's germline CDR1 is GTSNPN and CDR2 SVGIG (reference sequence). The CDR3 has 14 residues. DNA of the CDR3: TGTGCCTGGACGGTTCTAGGAGGGAACACTGAAGCTTTCTTT. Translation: CAWTVLGGNTEAFF.

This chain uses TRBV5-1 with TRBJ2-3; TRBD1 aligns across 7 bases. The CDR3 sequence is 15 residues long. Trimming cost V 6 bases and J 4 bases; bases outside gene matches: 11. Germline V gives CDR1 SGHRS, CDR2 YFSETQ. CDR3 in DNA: TGCGCCAGCAATCGACAGGGACGTGATTCAGATACGCAGTATTTT. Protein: CASNRQGRDSDTQYF.

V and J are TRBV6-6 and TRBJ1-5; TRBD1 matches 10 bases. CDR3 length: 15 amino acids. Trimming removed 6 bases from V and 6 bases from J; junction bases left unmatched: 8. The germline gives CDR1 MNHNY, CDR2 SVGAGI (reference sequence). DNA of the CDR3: TGTGCCAGCAGCCCGGGACAGGGGATCGGTCAGCCCCAGCATTTT. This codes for CASSPGQGIGQPQHF.

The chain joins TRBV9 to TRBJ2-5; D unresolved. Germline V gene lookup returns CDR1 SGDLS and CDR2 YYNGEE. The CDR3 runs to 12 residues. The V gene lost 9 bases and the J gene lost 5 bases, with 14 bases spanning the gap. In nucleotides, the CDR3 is TGTGCCATATACGACCGGCAGGAGACCCAGTACTTC. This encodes CAIYDRQETQYF.

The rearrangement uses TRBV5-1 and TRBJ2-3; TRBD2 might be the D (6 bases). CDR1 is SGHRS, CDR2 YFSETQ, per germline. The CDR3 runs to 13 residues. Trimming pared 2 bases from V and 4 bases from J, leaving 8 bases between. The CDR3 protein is CASSFGEADTQYF. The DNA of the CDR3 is TGCGCCAGCAGCTTTGGGGAGGCAGATACGCAGTATTTT.

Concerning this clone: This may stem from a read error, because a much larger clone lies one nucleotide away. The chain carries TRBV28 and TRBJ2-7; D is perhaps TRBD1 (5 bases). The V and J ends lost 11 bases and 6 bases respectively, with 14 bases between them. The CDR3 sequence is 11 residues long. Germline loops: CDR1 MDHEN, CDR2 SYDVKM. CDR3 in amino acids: CAGTQGGEQYF. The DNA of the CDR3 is TGTGCCGGCACCCAGGGCGGCGAGCAGTACTTC.

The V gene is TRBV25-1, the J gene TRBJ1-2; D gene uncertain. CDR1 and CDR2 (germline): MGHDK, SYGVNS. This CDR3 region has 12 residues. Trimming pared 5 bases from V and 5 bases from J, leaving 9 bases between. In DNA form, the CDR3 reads TGTGCCAGCAGTAAAACAGATTATGGCTACACCTTC. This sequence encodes CASSKTDYGYTF.